These 22 T cell receptor beta chains were sequenced from one sample in a study of cytomegalovirus exposure and HLA in healthy donors. The PCR contained 60 Vbeta and 13 Jbeta primers. The protocol was immunoSEQ multiplex PCR, while the TCRdb copy is restricted to in-frame clones and leaves out a portion. The sample has approximately 120,000 clones; roughly 80% are singletons. The sequenced sample consisted of PBMCs. Receptors originate from a woman between 50 and 59 years old in good health and CMV-seropositive.

On this clone: In the same sample, other DNA sequences code for this CDR3. The J gene is TRBJ2-1, the V gene TRBV5-1, with D perhaps matching TRBD2 (5 bases). This CDR3 is built from 15 residues. The V end lost 2 bases, the J end lost 2 bases, and 11 bases lay between the germline ends. The germline V gene has CDR1 SGHRS and CDR2 YFSETQ. CDR3 protein: CASSFGGRAYNEQFF. The CDR3 DNA is TGCGCCAGCAGCTTCGGCGGGCGAGCCTACAATGAGCAGTTCTTC.

The chain joins TRBV6-1 to TRBJ1-2; the D gene is possibly TRBD1 (5 bases). V was cut by 11 bases and J by 2 bases, with 18 bases left in between. The germline gives CDR1 MNHNS, CDR2 SASEGT. The CDR3 is made up of 14 amino acids. The CDR3 sequence: CAYLPEGSNYGYTF. Written as DNA, the CDR3 is TGTGCCTACCTACCGGAGGGGTCCAACTATGGCTACACCTTC.

This clone has a handful of counts. The chain employs TRBV29-1 and TRBJ2-1; possibly TRBD2 for D (6 bases). The ends were cut back, 5 bases at V and 6 bases at J, with 11 bases in the middle. Germline lookup yields CDR1 SQVTM and CDR2 ANQGSEA. This CDR3 comprises 12 residues. The CDR3 spells CSVHSGGNEQFF. The CDR3 DNA is TGCAGCGTTCATAGCGGAGGCAATGAGCAGTTCTTC.

This clone was seen more than once but under ten times. CDR3 in amino acids: CASSLRGTEKLFF. The CDR3 nucleotides read TGTGCCAGCAGCTTGCGGGGGACTGAAAAACTGTTTTTT. V is TRBV5-4 and J is TRBJ1-4; D is perhaps TRBD1 (5 bases). Trimming pared 1 base from V and 7 bases from J, leaving 8 bases between. The CDR3 consists of 13 residues. Per germline, CDR1 SGHNT and CDR2 YYREEE (reference sequence).

Comment on this clone: The junction departs from germline at one end; a sequencing error may be responsible. Other DNA sequences in the sample encode the same CDR3. The rearrangement uses TRBV4-1 and TRBJ2-5, with D possibly being TRBD2 (6 bases). Germline lookup yields CDR1 MGHRA and CDR2 YSYEKL. This CDR3 is built from 17 residues. In nucleotides, the CDR3 is TGCGCCAGCAGTCAAGGGCGGGGTCGGGGCGCCCCAGAGACCCAGTACTTC. It codes for CASSQGRGRGAPETQYF.

CDR3 amino acids: CASSPRGDEQYF. CDR3 DNA: TGTGCCAGCAGCCCCCGGGGGGACGAGCAGTACTTC. V usage is TRBV11-2 and J usage is TRBJ2-7, with 7 bases matching TRBD2. The CDR3 runs 12 residues. Germline CDR1 is SGHAT and CDR2 is FQNNGV. Germline trimming cut 5 bases from V and 5 bases from J; bases unmatched to any gene: 3.

This clone was recorded only once. The chain combines TRBV7-9 with TRBJ1-1; 7 positions match TRBD1. Germline V CDR1 and CDR2: SEHNR, FQNEAQ (reference sequence). This CDR3 contains 12 residues. V was clipped by 4 bases and J by 4 bases; unmatched bases: 0. CDR3 amino acids: CASSYRGTEAFF. DNA for the CDR3: TGTGCCAGCAGCTACAGGGGCACTGAAGCTTTCTTT.

The chain couples TRBV5-4 to TRBJ2-5, with D possibly being TRBD2 (5 bases). CDR1 SGHNT and CDR2 YYREEE come from the germline V gene (reference sequence). V was cut by 3 bases and J by 4 bases, with 13 bases left in between. CDR3 length: 14 amino acids. The CDR3 is CASSSRTGGETQYF. In nucleotides, the CDR3 is TGTGCCAGCAGCTCCAGGACTGGCGGAGAGACCCAGTACTTC.

The chain is built from TRBV14 and TRBJ2-7, with 7 bases that match TRBD1. CDR1 is SGHDN and CDR2 is FVKESK in the germline V gene. With V trimmed by 4 bases and J by 4 bases, 10 bases remained unmatched. The CDR3 is made up of 15 amino acids. The CDR3 DNA follows: TGTGCCAGCAGCCCCTTGACAGGGACCCTTTACGAGCAGTACTTC. This encodes CASSPLTGTLYEQYF.

The V call is TRBV7-3, the J call TRBJ1-1; D unresolved. Trimming shortened V by 0 bases and J by 0 bases, and 5 bases separated the two germline ends. CDR1 and CDR2 (germline): SGHTA, FQGTGA. The CDR3 has 14 amino acids. CDR3 bases: TGTGCCAGCAGCTTAACGCCGGTGAACACTGAAGCTTTCTTT. It specifies CASSLTPVNTEAFF.

The CDR3 DNA reads TGTGCCATCAGTGAGTCTATCCCTTCGTCAGGCACCGGGGAGCTGTTTTTT. The encoded protein is CAISESIPSSGTGELFF. The chain combines TRBV10-3 with TRBJ2-2, with unresolved D. V was trimmed by 0 bases and J by 4 bases, leaving 15 bases between them. The CDR3 totals 17 residues. Per germline, CDR1 ENHRY and CDR2 SYGVKD.

The gene calls are TRBV5-4 and TRBJ2-2, with 9 bases fitting TRBD1. The germline V gene has CDR1 SGHNT and CDR2 YYREEE (reference sequence). Losses at the gene ends were 4 bases for V and 8 bases for J; bases not matched to a gene: 3. This CDR3 comprises 13 residues. CDR3: CASSPGQGGELFF. Written as DNA, the CDR3 is TGTGCCAGCAGCCCGGGACAGGGAGGGGAGCTGTTTTTT.

This clone appeared a few times. V is TRBV5-4 and J is TRBJ2-7, with D possibly being TRBD1 (5 bases). Germline V gives CDR1 SGHNT, CDR2 YYREEE (reference sequence). Trimming left V 0 bases short and J 2 bases short, with 12 bases between. The length of the CDR3 is 15 residues. The CDR3 DNA reads as TGTGCCAGCAGCTTGGATATGGGGCTAACCTACGAGCAGTACTTC. This gives the protein CASSLDMGLTYEQYF.

V and J are TRBV5-6 and TRBJ2-7, with D possibly matching TRBD1 (5 bases). Germline V gene data show CDR1 as SGHDT and CDR2 as YYEEEE. The CDR3 length is 15 residues. V was trimmed by 4 bases and J by 0 bases, leaving 14 bases between them. CDR3 residues: CASSRISDNSYEQYF. For the CDR3, the DNA is TGTGCCAGCAGCAGAATATCGGACAACTCCTACGAGCAGTACTTC. Full variable domain (outside the CDR3, taken from reference TRBV5-6 and TRBJ2-7): DAGVTQSPTHLIKTRGQQVTLRCSPKSGHDTVSWYQQALGQGPQFIFQYYEEEERQRGNFPDRFSGHQFPNYSSELNVNALLLGDSALYLCASSRISDNSYEQYFGPGTRLTVT.

This clone was observed a single time. The genes are TRBV9 and TRBJ2-5; TRBD2 aligns across 8 bases. Unmatched junction bases numbered 5, after V lost 3 bases and J lost 7 bases. The CDR3 runs 13 residues. CDR1 is SGDLS and CDR2 is YYNGEE in the germline V gene. Written as DNA, the CDR3 is TGTGCCAGCAGCGCCCTCGGGGGGGGGACCCAGTACTTC. This sequence encodes CASSALGGGTQYF. Variable domain in full (rest from reference TRBV9 and TRBJ2-5): DSGVTQTPKHLITATGQRVTLRCSPRSGDLSVYWYQQSLDQGLQFLIQYYNGEERAKGNILERFSAQQFPDLHSELNLSSLELGDSALYFCASSALGGGTQYFGPGTRLLVL.

This clone was detected only once. The chain links TRBV15 to TRBJ2-6, with 9 positions matching TRBD1. This CDR3 has 19 residues. Germline loops: CDR1 LNHNV, CDR2 YYDKDF (reference sequence). The V gene end was trimmed by 0 bases and the J gene end by 0 bases; junction bases not matched to a gene: 6. The DNA of the CDR3 is TGTGCCACCAGCAGAGAATTGGGGGACAGGGCCTCTGGGGCCAACGTCCTGACTTTC. Protein sequence: CATSRELGDRASGANVLTF. The full variable domain, in which reference TRBV15 and TRBJ2-6 provide the parts outside the CDR3, is DAMVIQNPRYQVTQFGKPVTLSCSQTLNHNVMYWYQQKSSQAPKLLFHYYDKDFNNEADTPDNFQSRRPNTSFCFLDIRSPGLGDTAMYLCATSRELGDRASGANVLTFGAGSRLTVL.

In this sample, this clone turned up once. This chain joins TRBV5-6 and TRBJ1-2; 7 bases align to TRBD1. Germline CDR1 SGHDT, CDR2 YYEEEE. This CDR3 has 15 residues. With V trimmed by 8 bases and J by 4 bases, 14 bases remained unmatched. CDR3 amino acids: CASSWTGPTPYGYTF. The CDR3 coding sequence is TGTGCCAGTTCCTGGACAGGCCCCACACCCTATGGCTACACCTTC. Combining the CDR3 with reference TRBV5-6 and TRBJ1-2 gives the whole variable domain DAGVTQSPTHLIKTRGQQVTLRCSPKSGHDTVSWYQQALGQGPQFIFQYYEEEERQRGNFPDRFSGHQFPNYSSELNVNALLLGDSALYLCASSWTGPTPYGYTFGSGTRLTVV.

The J gene is TRBJ2-2, the V gene TRBV19; 9 bases align to TRBD1. V trimming: 4 bases; J trimming: 5 bases; junction bases outside the gene matches: 11. CDR1 and CDR2 (germline): LNHDA, SQIVND (reference sequence). The CDR3 totals 17 residues. CDR3 coding DNA: TGTGCCAGTAGTAGGTTGGGGACAGGGCGGTTGACCGGGGAGCTGTTTTTT. Protein: CASSRLGTGRLTGELFF.

The chain couples TRBV11-1 to TRBJ1-3, with 10 nucleotides matching TRBD1. The CDR3 is made up of 15 amino acids. V dropped 5 bases and J dropped 2; count of bases not matched to a gene: 3. Germline lookup yields CDR1 SGHAT and CDR2 FQDESV (reference sequence). The CDR3 protein is CASSLDRGPGNTIYF. The DNA of the CDR3 is TGTGCCAGCAGCCTCGACAGGGGGCCTGGAAACACCATATATTTT.

V usage is TRBV29-1 and J usage is TRBJ2-7, with 7 bases matching TRBD2. CDR3 size: 12 residues. V trimming: 4 bases; J trimming: 6 bases; junction bases outside the gene matches: 6. Germline CDR1 SQVTM, CDR2 ANQGSEA. CDR3 sequence (DNA): TGCAGCGTTGCCACTAGCGCGAGCGAGCAGTACTTC. Amino acids: CSVATSASEQYF.

CDR3 region: CASSFGETQYF. The CDR3 DNA sequence: TGCGCCAGCAGCTTCGGAGAGACCCAGTACTTC. V and J are TRBV5-1 and TRBJ2-5, with D unresolved. In germline, CDR1 is SGHRS, CDR2 YFSETQ. The CDR3 covers 11 residues. The V gene lost 2 bases and the J gene lost 4 bases, with 3 bases spanning the gap.

The J gene is TRBJ1-6, the V gene TRBV7-2; D perhaps matches TRBD1 (5 bases). With 8 bases removed from V and 6 bases from J, the gap between germline ends came to 17 bases. Germline CDR1 is SGHTA and CDR2 is FQGNSA. The CDR3 sequence is 15 residues long. The DNA of the CDR3 is TGTGCCAGCTTGAAGGGGCCCGGGGGTAATTCACCCCTCCACTTT. This codes for CASLKGPGGNSPLHF.